The TCR beta chain described here comes from a study of T cells after yellow fever vaccination. For the study at large: In the case of low-cell-number fractions, SMART-Seq v4 Ultra Low Input was used for preparation. General study results and limits: A small proportion of clonotypes was detected in both the CD4 and CD8 compartments. From the bulk population, abundant clonotypes could contaminate and appear within FACS-sorted repertoires. Researchers report a weaker secondary response that nonetheless peaked faster, day 5 versus 15.

TCRdb reprocessed the 5' RACE reads via MiXCR and lists one record per CDR3 protein. The data show a few hundred thousand distinct CDR3 sequences, about 17% seen once. About this clonotype: Its antigen is not known.

V was cut by 0 bases and J by 12 bases, with 21 bases left in between. This CDR3 has 16 amino acids. The V gene's germline CDR1 is MNHEY and CDR2 SVGAGI. This rearrangement joins TRBV6-5 to TRBJ2-1, with a possible D match to TRBD2 (6 bases). The source was PBMCs, collected about 5 days after the first yellow fever vaccination. The TCR was taken from a man younger than 30 who received the YFV17D yellow fever vaccine. Here the CDR3 reads CASSYSMRVVGRGQFF. DNA of the CDR3: TGTGCCAGCAGTTACTCGATGAGGGTGGTCGGGCGGGGGCAGTTCTTC.